This T cell receptor beta chain is drawn from a study of post-analysis software for immune sequencing data. Study-level findings and limits: Relative to controls, patients with multiple sclerosis showed significantly lower normalized Chao1 diversity. By F measure, samples from a shared preparation batch strongly co-clustered. Included in a set of a handful of TRBV segments more frequent in patients than controls were TRBV5-6, TRBV5-1 and TRBV20-1.

Germline V gene data show CDR1 as LNHNV and CDR2 as YYDKDF (reference sequence). With 1 base clipped from V and 2 bases from J, the junction kept 4 bases outside the gene matches. The CDR3 is made up of 15 amino acids. For this clonotype: Its antigen is undetermined.

Unique molecular identifiers tagged the TCR beta cDNA libraries. TCRdb redid the calling of the PCR reads with MiXCR, one entry per CDR3 protein. The sample contains about 680,000 distinct CDR3 sequences, approximately 59% of which appear only once. The chain combines TRBV15 with TRBJ2-7; TRBD2 agrees at 8 bases. The clonotype originates from a girl aged 2-10 years with multiple sclerosis. Sequenced: blood. The chain's CDR3 is CATSRADSGAYEQYF. In DNA form, the CDR3 reads TGTGCCACCAGCAGAGCCGATAGCGGGGCCTACGAGCAGTACTTC.